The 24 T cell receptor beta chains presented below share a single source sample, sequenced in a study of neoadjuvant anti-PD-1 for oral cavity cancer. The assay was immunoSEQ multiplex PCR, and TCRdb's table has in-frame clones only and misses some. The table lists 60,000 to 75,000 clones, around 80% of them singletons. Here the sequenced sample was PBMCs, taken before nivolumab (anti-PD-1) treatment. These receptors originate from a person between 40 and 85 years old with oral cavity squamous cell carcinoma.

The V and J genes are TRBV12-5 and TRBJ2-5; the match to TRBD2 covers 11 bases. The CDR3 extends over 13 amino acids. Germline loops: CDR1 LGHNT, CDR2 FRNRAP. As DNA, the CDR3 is TGTGCCGCCCAGACTAGCGGGGAAGAGACCCAGTACTTC. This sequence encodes CAAQTSGEETQYF.

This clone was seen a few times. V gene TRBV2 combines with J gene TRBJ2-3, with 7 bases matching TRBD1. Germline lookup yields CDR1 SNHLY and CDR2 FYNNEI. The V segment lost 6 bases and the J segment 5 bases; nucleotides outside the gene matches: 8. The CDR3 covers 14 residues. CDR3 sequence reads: CASRRGQAGDTQYF. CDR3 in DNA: TGTGCCAGCAGGAGGGGGCAGGCGGGAGATACGCAGTATTTT.

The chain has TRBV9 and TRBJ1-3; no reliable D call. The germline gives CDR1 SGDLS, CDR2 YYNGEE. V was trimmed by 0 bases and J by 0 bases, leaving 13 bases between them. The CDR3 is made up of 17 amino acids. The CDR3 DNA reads TGTGCCAGCAGCGTAGGAGGCAGCCTCAGCTCTGGAAACACCATATATTTT. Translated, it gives CASSVGGSLSSGNTIYF.

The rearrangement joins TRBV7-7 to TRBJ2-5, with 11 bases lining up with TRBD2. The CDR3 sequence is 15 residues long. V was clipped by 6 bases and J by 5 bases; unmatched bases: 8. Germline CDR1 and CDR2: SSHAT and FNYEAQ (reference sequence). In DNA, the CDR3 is TGTGCCAGCAGTGATAATAGCGGGAGGGGCGAGACCCAGTACTTC. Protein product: CASSDNSGRGETQYF.

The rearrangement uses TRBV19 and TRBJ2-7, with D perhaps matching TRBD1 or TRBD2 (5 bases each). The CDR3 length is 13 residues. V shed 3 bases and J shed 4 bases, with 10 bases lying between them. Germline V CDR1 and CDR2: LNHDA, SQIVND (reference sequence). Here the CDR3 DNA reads TGTGCCAGTAGTATTAATGGGGGTTACGAGCAGTACTTC. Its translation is CASSINGGYEQYF.

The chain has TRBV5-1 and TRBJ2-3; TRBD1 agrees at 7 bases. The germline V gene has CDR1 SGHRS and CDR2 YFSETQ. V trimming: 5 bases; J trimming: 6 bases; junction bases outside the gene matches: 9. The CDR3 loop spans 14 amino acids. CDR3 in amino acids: CASSYKGAGDTQYF. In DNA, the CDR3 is TGCGCCAGCAGTTACAAGGGGGCTGGGGATACGCAGTATTTT. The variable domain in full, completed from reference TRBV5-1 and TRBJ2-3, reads KAGVTQTPRYLIKTRGQQVTLSCSPISGHRSVSWYQQTPGQGLQFLFEYFSETQRNKGNFPGRFSGRQFSNSRSEMNVSTLELGDSALYLCASSYKGAGDTQYFGPGTRLTVL.

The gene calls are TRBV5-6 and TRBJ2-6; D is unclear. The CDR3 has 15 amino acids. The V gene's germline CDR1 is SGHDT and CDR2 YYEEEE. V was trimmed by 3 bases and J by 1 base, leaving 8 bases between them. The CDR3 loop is CASSSRMSGANVLTF. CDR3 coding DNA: TGTGCCAGCAGCTCCAGGATGTCTGGGGCCAACGTCCTGACTTTC.

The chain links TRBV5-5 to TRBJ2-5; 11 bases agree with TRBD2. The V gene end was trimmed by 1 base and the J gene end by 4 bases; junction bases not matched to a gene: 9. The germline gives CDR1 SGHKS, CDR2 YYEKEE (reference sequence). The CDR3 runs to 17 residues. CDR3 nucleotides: TGTGCCAGCAGCTTGAGACTAGCGGGAATTCGGGGAGAGACCCAGTACTTC. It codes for CASSLRLAGIRGETQYF.

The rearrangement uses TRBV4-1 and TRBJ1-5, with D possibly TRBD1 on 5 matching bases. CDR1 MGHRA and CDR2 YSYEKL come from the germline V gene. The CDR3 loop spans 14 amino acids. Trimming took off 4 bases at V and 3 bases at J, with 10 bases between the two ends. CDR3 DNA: TGCGCCAGCAGCCGTTGGGGGTCCAATCAGCCCCAGCATTTT. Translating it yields CASSRWGSNQPQHF.

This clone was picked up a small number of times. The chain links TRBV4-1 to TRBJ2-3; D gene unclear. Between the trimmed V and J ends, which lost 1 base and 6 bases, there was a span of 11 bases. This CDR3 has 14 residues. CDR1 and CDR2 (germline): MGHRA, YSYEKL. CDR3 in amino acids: CASSQVGSFDTQYF. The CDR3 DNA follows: TGCGCCAGCAGCCAAGTGGGTAGTTTCGATACGCAGTATTTT.

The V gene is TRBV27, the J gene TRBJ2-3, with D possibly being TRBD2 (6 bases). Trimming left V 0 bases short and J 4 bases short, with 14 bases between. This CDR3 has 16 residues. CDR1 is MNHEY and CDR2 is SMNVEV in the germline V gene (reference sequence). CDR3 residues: CASSLSFVGGSDTQYF. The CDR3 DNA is TGTGCCAGCAGTTTATCGTTCGTGGGAGGTTCAGATACGCAGTATTTT.

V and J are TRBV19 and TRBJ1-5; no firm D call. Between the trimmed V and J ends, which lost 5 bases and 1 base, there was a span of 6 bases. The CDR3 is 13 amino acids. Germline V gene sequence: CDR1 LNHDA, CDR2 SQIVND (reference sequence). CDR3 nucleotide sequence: TGTGCCAGTAGTGTCTGGAGCAATCAGCCCCAGCATTTT. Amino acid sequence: CASSVWSNQPQHF.

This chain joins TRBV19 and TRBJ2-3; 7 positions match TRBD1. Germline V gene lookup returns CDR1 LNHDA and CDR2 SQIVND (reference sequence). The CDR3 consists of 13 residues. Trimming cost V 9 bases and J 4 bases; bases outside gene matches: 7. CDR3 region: CASSWQGADTQYF. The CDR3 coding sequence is TGTGCCAGCAGTTGGCAGGGGGCAGATACGCAGTATTTT.

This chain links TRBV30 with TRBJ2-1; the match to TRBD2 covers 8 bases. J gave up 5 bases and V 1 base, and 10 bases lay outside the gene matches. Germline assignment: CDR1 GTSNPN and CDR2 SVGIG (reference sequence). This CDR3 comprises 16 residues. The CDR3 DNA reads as TGTGCCTGGAGTGACCGGCGGGAGGCTTACAACAATGAGCAGTTCTTC. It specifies CAWSDRREAYNNEQFF. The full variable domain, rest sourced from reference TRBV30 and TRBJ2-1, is SQTIHQWPATLVQPVGSPLSLECTVEGTSNPNLYWYRQAAGRGLQLLFYSVGIGQISSEVPQNLSASRPQDRQFILSSKKLLLSDSGFYLCAWSDRREAYNNEQFFGPGTRLTVL.

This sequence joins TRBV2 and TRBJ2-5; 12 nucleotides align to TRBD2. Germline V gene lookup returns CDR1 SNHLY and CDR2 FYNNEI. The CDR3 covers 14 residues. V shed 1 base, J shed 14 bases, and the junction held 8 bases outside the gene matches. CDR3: CASSEDLAGGPEYF. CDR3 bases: TGTGCCAGCAGTGAAGACCTAGCGGGGGGGCCAGAATACTTC.

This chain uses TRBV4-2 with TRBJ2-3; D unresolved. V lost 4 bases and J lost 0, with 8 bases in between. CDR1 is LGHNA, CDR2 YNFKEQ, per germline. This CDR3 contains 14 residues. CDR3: CASSPTASTDTQYF. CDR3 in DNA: TGTGCCAGCAGCCCTACAGCCAGCACAGATACGCAGTATTTT.

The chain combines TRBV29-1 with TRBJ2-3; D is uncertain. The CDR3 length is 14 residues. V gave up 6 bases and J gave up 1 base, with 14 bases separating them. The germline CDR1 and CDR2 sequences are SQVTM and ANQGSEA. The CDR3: CSVMMLAGTDTQYF. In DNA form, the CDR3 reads TGCAGCGTGATGATGTTAGCAGGCACAGATACGCAGTATTTT.

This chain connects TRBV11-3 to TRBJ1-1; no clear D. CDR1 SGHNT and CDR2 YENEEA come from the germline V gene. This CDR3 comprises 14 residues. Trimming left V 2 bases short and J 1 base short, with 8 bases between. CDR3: CASSLNSGNTEAFF. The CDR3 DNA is TGTGCCAGCAGCTTAAACAGCGGGAACACTGAAGCTTTCTTT. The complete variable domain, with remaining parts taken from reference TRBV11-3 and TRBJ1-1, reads EAGVVQSPRYKIIEKKQPVAFWCNPISGHNTLYWYLQNLGQGPELLIRYENEEAVDDSQLPKDRFSAERLKGVDSTLKIQPAELGDSAVYLCASSLNSGNTEAFFGQGTRLTVV.

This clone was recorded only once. The CDR3 reads CASSLGARSDGNEQFF. The DNA of the CDR3 is TGTGCCAGCAGCTTGGGAGCCAGGTCGGATGGGAATGAGCAGTTCTTC. The chain is built from TRBV5-4 and TRBJ2-1; D is undetermined. This CDR3 spans 16 amino acids. V gave up 0 bases and J gave up 7 bases, with 17 bases separating them. Per germline, CDR1 SGHNT and CDR2 YYREEE (reference sequence).

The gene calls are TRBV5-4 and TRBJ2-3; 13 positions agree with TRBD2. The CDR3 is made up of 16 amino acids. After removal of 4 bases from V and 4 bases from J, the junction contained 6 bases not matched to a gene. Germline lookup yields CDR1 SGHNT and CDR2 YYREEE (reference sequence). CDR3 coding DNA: TGTGCCAGCAGCGTAAGACTAGCGGGGGGTCCAGATACGCAGTATTTT. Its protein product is CASSVRLAGGPDTQYF.

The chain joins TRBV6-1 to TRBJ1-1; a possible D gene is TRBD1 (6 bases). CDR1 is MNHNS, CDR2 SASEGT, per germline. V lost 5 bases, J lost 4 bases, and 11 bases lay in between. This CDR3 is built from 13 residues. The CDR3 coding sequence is TGTGCCAGCAGTAACAGGGAATCCACTGAAGCTTTCTTT. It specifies CASSNRESTEAFF.

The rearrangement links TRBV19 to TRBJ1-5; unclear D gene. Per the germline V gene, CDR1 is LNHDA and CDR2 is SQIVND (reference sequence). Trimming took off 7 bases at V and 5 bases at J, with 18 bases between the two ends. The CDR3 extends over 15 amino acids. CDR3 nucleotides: TGTGCCAGTACCGCCCCGGACTGGCCCTATCAGCCCCAGCATTTT. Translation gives CASTAPDWPYQPQHF.

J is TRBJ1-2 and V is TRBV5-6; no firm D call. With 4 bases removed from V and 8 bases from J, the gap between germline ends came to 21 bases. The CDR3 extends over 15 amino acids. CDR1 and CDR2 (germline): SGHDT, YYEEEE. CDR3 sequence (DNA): TGTGCCAGCAGCCCACCACCGGACCGCCCTCAAGGCTACACCTTC. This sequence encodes CASSPPPDRPQGYTF. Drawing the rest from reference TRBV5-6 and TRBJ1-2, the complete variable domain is DAGVTQSPTHLIKTRGQQVTLRCSPKSGHDTVSWYQQALGQGPQFIFQYYEEEERQRGNFPDRFSGHQFPNYSSELNVNALLLGDSALYLCASSPPPDRPQGYTFGSGTRLTVV.

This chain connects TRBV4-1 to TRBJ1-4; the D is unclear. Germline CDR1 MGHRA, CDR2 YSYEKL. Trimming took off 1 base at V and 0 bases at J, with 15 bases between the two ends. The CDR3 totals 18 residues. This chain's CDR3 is CASSQGQYLGSTNEKLFF. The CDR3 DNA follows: TGCGCCAGCAGCCAAGGCCAGTATTTAGGATCAACTAATGAAAAACTGTTTTTT.